This T cell receptor beta chain was obtained from a study of T cell responses to AZD1222 COVID-19 vaccine. General study points: Repertoires in all cases were sampled only once the peak T cell response had passed. Mostly white British, mostly female donors; authors suggested clonal diversity may be underestimated. Recipients of AZD1222 seropositive at baseline numbered only 5 or 6.

About this clone itself: Its antigen is unidentified.

Libraries were prepared by immunoSEQ multiplex PCR; TCRdb keeps only in-frame clonotypes and omits some of them. The data show about 88,000 clones, with around 91% seen just once and around 5.2% held by the top ten. Germline lookup yields CDR1 KGHSH and CDR2 LQKENI. The length of the CDR3 is 14 residues. V lost 0 bases and J 7 bases, leaving 9 bases between the germline ends. The source is an adult in good health. The specimen was peripheral blood, collected on day 0 of MenACWY control vaccination. The chain couples TRBV18 to TRBJ2-2, with no clear D. CDR3 loop: CASSPPVRVGELFF. As DNA, the CDR3 is TGTGCCAGCTCACCACCGGTCCGGGTCGGGGAGCTGTTTTTT.